This TCR beta chain was recovered during a study of long-term antiretroviral therapy in people with HIV. Trimming shortened V by 0 bases and J by 6 bases, and 12 bases separated the two germline ends. The CDR3 is made up of 15 amino acids. The germline gives CDR1 SGHNT, CDR2 YYREEE (reference sequence). Runs used v3.0 of the immunoSEQ assay and were done at survey level. Sequenced by immunoSEQ multiplex PCR; TCRdb stores in-frame clones only, minus some. Of about 19,000 clones in the sample, around 86% were seen once. Sampling of each donor yielded at least one pre-ART PBMC sample and at least two post-ART PBMC samples. The table lists this clone with a few counts. Its target is not known. General observations from the study: HIV repertoire CDR3 lengths ranged less widely than those of controls.

Sequencing used unsorted PBMCs, obtained 0.5 years after starting antiretroviral therapy. The chain carries TRBV5-4 and TRBJ2-2; a weak D match, TRBD2 (6 bases). The receptor comes from a man aged 35-49 years with HIV. The CDR3 nucleotides are TGTGCCAGCAGCTTGGAGAGCGGGCTAGCCGGGGAGCTGTTTTTT. Protein: CASSLESGLAGELFF.